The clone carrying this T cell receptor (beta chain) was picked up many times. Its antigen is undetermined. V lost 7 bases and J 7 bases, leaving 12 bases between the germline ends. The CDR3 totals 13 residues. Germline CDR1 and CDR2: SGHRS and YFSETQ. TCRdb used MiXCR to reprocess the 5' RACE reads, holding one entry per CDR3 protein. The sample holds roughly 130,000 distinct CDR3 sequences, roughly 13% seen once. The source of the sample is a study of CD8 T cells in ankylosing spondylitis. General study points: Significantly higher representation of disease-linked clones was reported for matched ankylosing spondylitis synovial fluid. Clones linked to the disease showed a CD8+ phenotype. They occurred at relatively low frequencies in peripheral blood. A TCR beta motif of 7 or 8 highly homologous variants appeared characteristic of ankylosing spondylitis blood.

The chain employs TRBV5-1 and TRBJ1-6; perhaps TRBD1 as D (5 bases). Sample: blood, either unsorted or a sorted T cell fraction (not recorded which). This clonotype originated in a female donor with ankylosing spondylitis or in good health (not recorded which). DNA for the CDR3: TGCGCCAGCCTGGTTCGGGGCAATTCACCCCTCCACTTT. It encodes CASLVRGNSPLHF.